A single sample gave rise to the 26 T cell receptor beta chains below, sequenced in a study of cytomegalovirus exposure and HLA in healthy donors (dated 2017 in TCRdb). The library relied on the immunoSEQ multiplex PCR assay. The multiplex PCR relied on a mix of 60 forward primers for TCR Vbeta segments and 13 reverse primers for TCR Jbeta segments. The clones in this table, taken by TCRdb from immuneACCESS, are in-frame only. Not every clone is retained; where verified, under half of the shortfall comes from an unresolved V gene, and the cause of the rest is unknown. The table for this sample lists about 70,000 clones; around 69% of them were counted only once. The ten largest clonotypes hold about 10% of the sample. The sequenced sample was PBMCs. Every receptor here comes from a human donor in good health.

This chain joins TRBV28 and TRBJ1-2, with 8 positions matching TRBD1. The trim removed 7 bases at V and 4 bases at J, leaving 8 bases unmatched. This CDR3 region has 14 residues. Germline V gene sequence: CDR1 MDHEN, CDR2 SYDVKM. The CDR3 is CASTDGQGGYGYTF. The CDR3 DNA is TGTGCCAGCACCGATGGACAGGGAGGCTATGGCTACACCTTC.

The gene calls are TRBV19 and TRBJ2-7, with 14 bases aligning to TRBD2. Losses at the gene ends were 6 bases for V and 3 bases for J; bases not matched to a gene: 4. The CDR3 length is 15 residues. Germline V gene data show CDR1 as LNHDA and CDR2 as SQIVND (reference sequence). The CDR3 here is CASSHGTSGSYEQYF. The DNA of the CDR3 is TGTGCCAGTAGCCACGGGACTAGCGGGAGCTACGAGCAGTACTTC.

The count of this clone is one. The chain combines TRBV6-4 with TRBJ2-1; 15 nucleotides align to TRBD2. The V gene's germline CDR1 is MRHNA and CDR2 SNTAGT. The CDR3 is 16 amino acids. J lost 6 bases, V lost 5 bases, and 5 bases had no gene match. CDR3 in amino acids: CASSPGGLAGGNEQFF. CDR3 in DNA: TGTGCCAGCAGTCCAGGGGGACTAGCGGGGGGCAATGAGCAGTTCTTC.

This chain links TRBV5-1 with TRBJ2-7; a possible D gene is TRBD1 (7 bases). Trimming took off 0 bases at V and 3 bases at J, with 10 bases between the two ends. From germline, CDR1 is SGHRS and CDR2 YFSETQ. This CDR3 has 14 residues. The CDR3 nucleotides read TGCGCCAGCAGCTTGGGGCAGGGGGGCTACGAGCAGTACTTC. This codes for CASSLGQGGYEQYF.

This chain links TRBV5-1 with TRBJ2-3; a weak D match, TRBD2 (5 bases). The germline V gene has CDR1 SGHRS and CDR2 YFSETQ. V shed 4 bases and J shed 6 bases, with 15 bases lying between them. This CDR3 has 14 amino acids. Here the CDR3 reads CASSGGGSWDTQYF. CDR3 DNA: TGCGCCAGCAGCGGAGGTGGTAGCTGGGATACGCAGTATTTT.

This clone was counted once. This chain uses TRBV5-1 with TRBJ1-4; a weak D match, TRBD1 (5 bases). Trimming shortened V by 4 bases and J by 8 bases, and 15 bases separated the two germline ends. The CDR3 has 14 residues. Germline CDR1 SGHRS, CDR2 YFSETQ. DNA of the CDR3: TGCGCCAGCAGCCAGGGACCGGGAGAAGAAAAACTGTTTTTT. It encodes CASSQGPGEEKLFF.

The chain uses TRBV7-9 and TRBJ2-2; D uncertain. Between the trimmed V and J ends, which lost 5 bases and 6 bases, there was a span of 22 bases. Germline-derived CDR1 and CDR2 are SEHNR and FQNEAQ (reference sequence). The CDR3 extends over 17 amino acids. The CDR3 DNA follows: TGTGCCAGCAGCCCCTCACCTGGCCTCGGGTTGTCCGGGGAGCTGTTTTTT. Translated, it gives CASSPSPGLGLSGELFF.

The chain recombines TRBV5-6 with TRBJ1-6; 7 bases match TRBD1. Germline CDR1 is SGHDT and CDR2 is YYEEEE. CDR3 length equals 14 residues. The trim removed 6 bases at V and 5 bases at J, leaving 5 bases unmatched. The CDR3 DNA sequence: TGTGCCAGCACCTTAGGACAGGATAATTCACCCCTCCACTTT. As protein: CASTLGQDNSPLHF.

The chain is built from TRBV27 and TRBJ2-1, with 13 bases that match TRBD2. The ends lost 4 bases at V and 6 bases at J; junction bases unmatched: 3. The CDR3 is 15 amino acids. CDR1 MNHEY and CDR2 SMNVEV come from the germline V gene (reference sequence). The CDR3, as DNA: TGTGCCAGCAGTTCCGGGACTAGCGGGACCAATGAGCAGTTCTTC. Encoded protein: CASSSGTSGTNEQFF.

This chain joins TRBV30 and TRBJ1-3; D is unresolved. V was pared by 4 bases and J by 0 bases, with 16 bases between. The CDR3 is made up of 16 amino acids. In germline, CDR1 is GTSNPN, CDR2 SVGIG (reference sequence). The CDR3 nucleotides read TGTGCCTGGACCCCTCAAGCGTCGCACTCTGGAAACACCATATATTTT. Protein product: CAWTPQASHSGNTIYF.

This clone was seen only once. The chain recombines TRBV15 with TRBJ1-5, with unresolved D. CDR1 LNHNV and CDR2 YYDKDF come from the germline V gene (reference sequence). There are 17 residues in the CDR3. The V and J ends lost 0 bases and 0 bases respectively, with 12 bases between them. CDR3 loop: CATSRDRGGYSNQPQHF. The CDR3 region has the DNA TGTGCCACCAGCAGAGATAGAGGAGGGTATAGCAATCAGCCCCAGCATTTT.

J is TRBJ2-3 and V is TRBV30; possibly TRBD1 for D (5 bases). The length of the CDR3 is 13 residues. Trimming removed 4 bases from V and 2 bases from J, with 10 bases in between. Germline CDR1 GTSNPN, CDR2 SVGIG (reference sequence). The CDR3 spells CAWKQGNTDTQYF. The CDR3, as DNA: TGTGCCTGGAAGCAGGGTAACACAGATACGCAGTATTTT.

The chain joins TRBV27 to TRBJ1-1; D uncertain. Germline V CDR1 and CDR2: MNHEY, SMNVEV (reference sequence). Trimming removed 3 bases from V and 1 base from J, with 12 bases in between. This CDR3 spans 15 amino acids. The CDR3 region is CASSFDRGGNTEAFF. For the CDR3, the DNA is TGTGCCAGCAGTTTCGACCGCGGCGGGAACACTGAAGCTTTCTTT.

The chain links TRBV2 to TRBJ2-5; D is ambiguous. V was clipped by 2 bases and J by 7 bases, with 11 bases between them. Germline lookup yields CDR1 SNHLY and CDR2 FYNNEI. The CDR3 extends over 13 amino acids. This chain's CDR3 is CASSEFSVGTQYF. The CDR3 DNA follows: TGTGCCAGCAGTGAATTTTCGGTCGGGACCCAGTACTTC. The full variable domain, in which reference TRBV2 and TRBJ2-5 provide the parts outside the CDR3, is EPEVTQTPSHQVTQMGQEVILRCVPISNHLYFYWYRQILGQKVEFLVSFYNNEISEKSEIFDDQFSVERPDGSNFTLKIRSTKLEDSAMYFCASSEFSVGTQYFGPGTRLLVL.

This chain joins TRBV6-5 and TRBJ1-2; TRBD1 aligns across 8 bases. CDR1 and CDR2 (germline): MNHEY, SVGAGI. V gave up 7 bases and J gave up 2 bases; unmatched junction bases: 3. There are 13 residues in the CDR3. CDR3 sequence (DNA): TGTGCCAGCACCAGGACAGGGAACTATGGCTACACCTTC. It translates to CASTRTGNYGYTF.

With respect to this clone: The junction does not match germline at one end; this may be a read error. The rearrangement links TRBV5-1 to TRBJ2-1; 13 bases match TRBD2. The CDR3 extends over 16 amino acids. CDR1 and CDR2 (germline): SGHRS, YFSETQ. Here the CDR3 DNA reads TGCGTCAGCAGCAGGGGGACTAGCGGGGCCTACAATGAGCAGTTCTTC. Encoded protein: CVSSRGTSGAYNEQFF.

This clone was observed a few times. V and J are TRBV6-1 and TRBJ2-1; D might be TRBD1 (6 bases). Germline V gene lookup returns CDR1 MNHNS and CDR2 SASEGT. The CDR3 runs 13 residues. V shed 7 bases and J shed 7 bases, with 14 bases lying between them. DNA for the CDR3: TGTGCCAGCACCGAAGGAAGGGGGAATGAGCAGTTCTTC. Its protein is CASTEGRGNEQFF.

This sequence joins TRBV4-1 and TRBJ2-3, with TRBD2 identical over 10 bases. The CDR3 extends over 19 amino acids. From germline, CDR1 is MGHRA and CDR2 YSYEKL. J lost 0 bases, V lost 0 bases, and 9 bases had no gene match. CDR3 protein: CASSQDLSLAGVSTDTQYF. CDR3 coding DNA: TGCGCCAGCAGCCAAGATTTAAGCCTAGCGGGGGTTAGCACAGATACGCAGTATTTT.

The CDR3 DNA is TGTGCCAGCAGTTACTCTAGCGGGGGTAGCACCGGGGAGCTGTTTTTT. As protein: CASSYSSGGSTGELFF. The chain recombines TRBV6-6 with TRBJ2-2; TRBD2 matches 9 bases. Germline loops: CDR1 MNHNY, CDR2 SVGAGI (reference sequence). The CDR3 is 16 amino acids. The trim removed 0 bases at V and 4 bases at J, leaving 3 bases unmatched.

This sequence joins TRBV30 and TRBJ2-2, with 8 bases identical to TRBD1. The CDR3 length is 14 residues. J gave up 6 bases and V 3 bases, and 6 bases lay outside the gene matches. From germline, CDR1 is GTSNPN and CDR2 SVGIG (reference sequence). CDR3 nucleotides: TGTGCCTGGAGAGGCAGGGGGCGCCCCGGGGAGCTGTTTTTT. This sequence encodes CAWRGRGRPGELFF.

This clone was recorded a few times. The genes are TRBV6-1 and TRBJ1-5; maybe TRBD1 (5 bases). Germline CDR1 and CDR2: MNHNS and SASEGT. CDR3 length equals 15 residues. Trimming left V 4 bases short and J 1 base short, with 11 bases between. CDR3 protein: CASSVDSGSNQPQHF. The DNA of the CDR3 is TGTGCCAGCAGTGTCGACAGTGGGAGCAATCAGCCCCAGCATTTT.

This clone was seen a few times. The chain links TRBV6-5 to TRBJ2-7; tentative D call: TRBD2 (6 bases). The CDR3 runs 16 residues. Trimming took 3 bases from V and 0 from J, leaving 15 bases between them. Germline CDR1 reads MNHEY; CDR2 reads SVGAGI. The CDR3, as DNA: TGTGCCAGCAGTTATCGGACCGCGGGAAGCTCCTACGAGCAGTACTTC. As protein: CASSYRTAGSSYEQYF.

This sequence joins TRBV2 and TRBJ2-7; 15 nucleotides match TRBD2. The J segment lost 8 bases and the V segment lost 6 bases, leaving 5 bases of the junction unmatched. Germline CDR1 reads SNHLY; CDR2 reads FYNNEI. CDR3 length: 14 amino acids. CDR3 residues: CASRGLAGGPQQYF. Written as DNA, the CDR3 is TGTGCCAGCAGGGGACTAGCGGGGGGCCCACAGCAGTACTTC. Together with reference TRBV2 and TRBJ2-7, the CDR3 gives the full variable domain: EPEVTQTPSHQVTQMGQEVILRCVPISNHLYFYWYRQILGQKVEFLVSFYNNEISEKSEIFDDQFSVERPDGSNFTLKIRSTKLEDSAMYFCASRGLAGGPQQYFGPGTRLTVT.

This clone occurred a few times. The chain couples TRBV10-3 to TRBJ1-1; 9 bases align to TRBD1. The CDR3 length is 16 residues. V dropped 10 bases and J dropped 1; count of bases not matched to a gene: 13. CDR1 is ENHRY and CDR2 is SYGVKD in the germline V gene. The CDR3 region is CATSGGTGQGNTEAFF. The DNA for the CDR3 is TGTGCCACCTCCGGGGGGACAGGGCAAGGGAACACTGAAGCTTTCTTT.

The DNA of the CDR3 is TGTGCCAGCAGCCAAGTCGGGCAGGGCTATGGCTACACCTTC. It specifies CASSQVGQGYGYTF. The J gene is TRBJ1-2, the V gene TRBV4-2, with TRBD1 as a possible D gene (5 bases). The germline CDR1 and CDR2 sequences are LGHNA and YNFKEQ. V was shortened by 1 base and J by 4 bases, with 10 bases between the two germline ends. This CDR3 has 14 amino acids.

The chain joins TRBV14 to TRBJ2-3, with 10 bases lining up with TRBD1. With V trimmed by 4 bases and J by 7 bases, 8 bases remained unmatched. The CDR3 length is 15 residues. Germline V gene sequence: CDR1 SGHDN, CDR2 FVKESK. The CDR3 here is CASSPSGQGGYTQYF. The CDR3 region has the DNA TGTGCCAGCAGCCCGAGCGGACAGGGGGGATATACGCAGTATTTT.